These 10 T cell receptor beta chains originate from one sample sequenced in a study of Ad26.COV2.S vaccination and SARS-CoV-2 variants. Treatment described: roughly 19 received Ad26.COV2.S at low or high dose, single or two shots; several received placebo; per-sample allocation not given. Repertoires come from day 63 after the first vaccine or placebo injection. The repertoire was sequenced with immunoSEQ multiplex PCR; TCRdb's copy has only in-frame clones and lacks some. The sample contains roughly 350,000 clones, approximately 86% of which appear only once. Sequenced here: peripheral blood, sampled in a trial of Ad26.COV2.S vaccine versus placebo. These receptors originate from a person aged 18 to 65 who received the Ad26.COV2.S COVID-19 vaccine or a placebo.

The chain is built from TRBV28 and TRBJ2-3, with TRBD1 matching over 8 bases. This CDR3 region has 13 residues. Germline loops: CDR1 MDHEN, CDR2 SYDVKM. V was pared by 8 bases and J by 4 bases, with 5 bases of the junction left unmatched. Written as DNA, the CDR3 is TGTGCCAGCCGCCCAGGGGGCGCAGATACGCAGTATTTT. Amino acid sequence: CASRPGGADTQYF.

The chain combines TRBV27 with TRBJ2-3; D is perhaps TRBD1 (6 bases). The length of the CDR3 is 15 residues. Trimming took 4 bases from V and 2 from J, leaving 13 bases between them. The V gene's germline CDR1 is MNHEY and CDR2 SMNVEV (reference sequence). CDR3 bases: TGTGCCAGCAGTTCCGGACAGTCCTCCACAGATACGCAGTATTTT. It is translated as CASSSGQSSTDTQYF.

The rearrangement links TRBV3-1 (or the pseudogene TRBV3-2) to TRBJ2-5, with D possibly being TRBD2 (5 bases). V was cut by 0 bases and J by 8 bases, with 19 bases left in between. Germline CDR1 reads LGHDT; CDR2 reads YNNKEL (reference sequence). The CDR3 covers 16 residues. This CDR3 reads CASSQDPLAAQRTQYF. CDR3 DNA: TGTGCCAGCAGCCAAGATCCCCTAGCAGCCCAGAGAACCCAGTACTTC.

Only one count was recorded for this clone. The chain recombines TRBV11-1 with TRBJ2-6; D remains unclear. The CDR3 covers 13 residues. With 6 bases removed from V and 2 bases from J, the gap between germline ends came to 5 bases. Germline V CDR1 and CDR2: SGHAT, FQDESV (reference sequence). CDR3 loop: CASRQTGANVLTF. The CDR3 DNA follows: TGTGCCAGCAGACAGACTGGGGCCAACGTCCTGACTTTC.

Remarks on this clone: A junction boundary mismatches the germline segment, possibly from a read error. The chain combines TRBV7-7 with TRBJ2-7; 9 nucleotides match TRBD2. CDR1 and CDR2 (germline): SSHAT, FNYEAQ (reference sequence). The length of the CDR3 is 15 residues. DNA of the CDR3: TGTGCTAGCAGCTTAGGGAGCGGGGGGTCCTACGAGCAGTACTTC. Its translation is CASSLGSGGSYEQYF.

This clone has just one count. V usage is TRBV14 and J usage is TRBJ2-3, with 7 bases that match TRBD1. Trimming cost V 1 base and J 6 bases; bases outside gene matches: 10. The CDR3 runs to 16 residues. The V gene's germline CDR1 is SGHDN and CDR2 FVKESK. This CDR3 is CASSQAYGQVWDTQYF. The CDR3 DNA reads TGTGCCAGCAGCCAAGCTTACGGACAGGTCTGGGATACGCAGTATTTT.

The chain links TRBV23-1 to TRBJ1-5; D is unclear. TRBV23-1 is an ORF; its function is uncertain. The CDR3 runs to 18 residues. With 2 bases removed from V and 2 bases from J, the gap between germline ends came to 19 bases. Here the CDR3 reads CASSQPQSRWEGNQPQHF. CDR3 DNA: TGCGCCAGCAGTCAACCCCAGAGTCGTTGGGAGGGCAATCAGCCCCAGCATTTT.

This rearrangement joins TRBV28 to TRBJ2-3; D remains ambiguous. CDR3 length: 15 residues. Germline lookup yields CDR1 MDHEN and CDR2 SYDVKM. Trimming pared 2 bases from V and 2 bases from J, leaving 11 bases between. CDR3 bases: TGTGCCAGCAGTTTAGTCCCTGACACCACAGATACGCAGTATTTT. Protein product: CASSLVPDTTDTQYF.

The chain uses TRBV29-1 and TRBJ2-1; no clear D. V lost 5 bases and J lost 2, with 16 bases in between. The CDR3 runs 15 residues. Germline V gene sequence: CDR1 SQVTM, CDR2 ANQGSEA. Written as DNA, the CDR3 is TGCAGCGTTTGCACTATATCTGGAACCTACAATGAGCAGTTCTTC. Translation: CSVCTISGTYNEQFF.

This clone was seen only once. This chain uses TRBV29-1 with TRBJ2-2; tentatively, D is TRBD2 (6 bases). Germline CDR1 and CDR2: SQVTM and ANQGSEA. The CDR3 is 13 residues long. Between the trimmed V and J ends, which lost 7 bases and 5 bases, there was a span of 14 bases. The CDR3 DNA is TGCAGCGGGGGCGGGGCAGGGACCGGGGAGCTGTTTTTT. As protein: CSGGGAGTGELFF.